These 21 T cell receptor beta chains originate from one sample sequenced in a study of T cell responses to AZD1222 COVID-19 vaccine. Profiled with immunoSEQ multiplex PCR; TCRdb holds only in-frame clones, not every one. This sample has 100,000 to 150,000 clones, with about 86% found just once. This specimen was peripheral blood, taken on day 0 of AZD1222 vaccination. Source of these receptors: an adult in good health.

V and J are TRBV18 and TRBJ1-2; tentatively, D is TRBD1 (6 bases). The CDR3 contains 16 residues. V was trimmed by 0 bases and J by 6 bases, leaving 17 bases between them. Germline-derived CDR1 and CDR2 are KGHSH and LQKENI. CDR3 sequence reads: CASSPPSLAGAHGYTF. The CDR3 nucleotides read TGTGCCAGCTCACCACCTTCTCTTGCGGGGGCGCATGGCTACACCTTC.

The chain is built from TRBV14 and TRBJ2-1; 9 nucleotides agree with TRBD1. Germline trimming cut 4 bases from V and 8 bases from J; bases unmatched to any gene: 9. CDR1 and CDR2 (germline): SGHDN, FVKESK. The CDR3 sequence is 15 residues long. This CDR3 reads CASSPGTGTFDEQFF. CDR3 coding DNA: TGTGCCAGCAGCCCCGGGACAGGGACTTTCGATGAGCAGTTCTTC.

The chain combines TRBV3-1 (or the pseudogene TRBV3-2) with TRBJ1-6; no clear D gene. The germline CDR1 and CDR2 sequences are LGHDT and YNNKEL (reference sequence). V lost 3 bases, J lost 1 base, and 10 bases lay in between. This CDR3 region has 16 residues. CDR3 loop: CASSQGGGSYNSPLHF. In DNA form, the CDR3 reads TGTGCCAGCAGCCAGGGAGGAGGATCCTATAATTCACCCCTCCACTTT.

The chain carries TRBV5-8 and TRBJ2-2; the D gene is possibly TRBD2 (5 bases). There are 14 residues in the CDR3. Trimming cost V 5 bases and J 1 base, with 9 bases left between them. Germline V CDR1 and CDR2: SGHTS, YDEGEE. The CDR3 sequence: CASRRGLNTGELFF. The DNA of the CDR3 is TGTGCCAGCAGAAGAGGGTTGAACACCGGGGAGCTGTTTTTT.

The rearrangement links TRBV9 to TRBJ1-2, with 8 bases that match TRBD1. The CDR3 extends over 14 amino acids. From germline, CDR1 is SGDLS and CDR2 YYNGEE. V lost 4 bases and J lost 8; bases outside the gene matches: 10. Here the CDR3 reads CASSQNQGAGGYTF. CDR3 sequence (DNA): TGTGCCAGCAGCCAAAACCAGGGGGCGGGCGGCTACACCTTC.

CDR3 DNA sequence: TGCAGTGCTAGTTTAGCGGGAACAAACAATGAGCAGTTCTTC. Its protein is CSASLAGTNNEQFF. The chain couples TRBV20-1 to TRBJ2-1; 8 nucleotides line up with TRBD2. The length of the CDR3 is 14 residues. The germline CDR1 and CDR2 sequences are DFQATT and SNEGSKA (reference sequence). V shed 3 bases and J 5 bases; nucleotides not matched to a gene: 6.

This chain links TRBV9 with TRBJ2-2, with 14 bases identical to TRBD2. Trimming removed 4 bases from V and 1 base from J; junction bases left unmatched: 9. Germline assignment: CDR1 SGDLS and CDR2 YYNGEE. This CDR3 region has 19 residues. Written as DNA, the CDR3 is TGTGCCAGCAGCTTCGGGACTAGCGGGAGACGGTTGAACACCGGGGAGCTGTTTTTT. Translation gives CASSFGTSGRRLNTGELFF.

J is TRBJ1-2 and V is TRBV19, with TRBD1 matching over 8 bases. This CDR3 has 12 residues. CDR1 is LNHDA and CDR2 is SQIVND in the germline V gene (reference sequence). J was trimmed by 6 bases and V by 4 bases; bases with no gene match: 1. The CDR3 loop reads CASSRQGNGYTF. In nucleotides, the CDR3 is TGTGCCAGTAGTAGACAGGGGAATGGCTACACCTTC. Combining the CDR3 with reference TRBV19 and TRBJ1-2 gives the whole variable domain DGGITQSPKYLFRKEGQNVTLSCEQNLNHDAMYWYRQDPGQGLRLIYYSQIVNDFQKGDIAEGYSVSREKKESFPLTVTSAQKNPTAFYLCASSRQGNGYTFGSGTRLTVV.

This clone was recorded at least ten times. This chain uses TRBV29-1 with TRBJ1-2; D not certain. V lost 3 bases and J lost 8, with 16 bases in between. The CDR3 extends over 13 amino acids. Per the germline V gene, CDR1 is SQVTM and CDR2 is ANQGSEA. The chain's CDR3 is CSVERKTSQGYTF. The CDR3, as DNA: TGCAGCGTTGAGAGAAAGACCAGTCAAGGCTACACCTTC.

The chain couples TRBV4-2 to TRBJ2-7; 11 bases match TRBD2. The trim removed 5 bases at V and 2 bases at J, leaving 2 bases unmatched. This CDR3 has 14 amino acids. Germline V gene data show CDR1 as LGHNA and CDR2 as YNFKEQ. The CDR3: CASSGTSGTYEQYF. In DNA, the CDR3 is TGTGCCAGCAGCGGGACTAGCGGAACCTACGAGCAGTACTTC.

The CDR3 DNA reads as TGTGCCAGCGGGACAACGGGATCACCCCTCCACTTT. Amino acid sequence: CASGTTGSPLHF. The J gene is TRBJ1-6, the V gene TRBV6-5, with TRBD1 as a possible D gene (6 bases). The V gene's germline CDR1 is MNHEY and CDR2 SVGAGI. V lost 8 bases and J lost 10, with 12 bases in between. The CDR3 totals 12 residues.

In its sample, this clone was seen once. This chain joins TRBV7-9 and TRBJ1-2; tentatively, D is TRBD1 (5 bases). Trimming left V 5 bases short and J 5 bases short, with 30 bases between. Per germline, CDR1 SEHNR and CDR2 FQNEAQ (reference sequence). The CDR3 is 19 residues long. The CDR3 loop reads CASSIRKLFQGEGLYGYTF. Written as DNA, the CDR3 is TGTGCCAGCAGCATACGAAAATTGTTTCAAGGGGAGGGCCTTTATGGCTACACCTTC.

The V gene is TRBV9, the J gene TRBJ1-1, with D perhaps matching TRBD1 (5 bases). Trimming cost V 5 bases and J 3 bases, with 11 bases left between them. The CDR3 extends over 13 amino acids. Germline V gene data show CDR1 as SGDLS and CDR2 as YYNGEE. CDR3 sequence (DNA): TGTGCCAGCAGACTAATCAGGGACACTGAAGCTTTCTTT. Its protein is CASRLIRDTEAFF.

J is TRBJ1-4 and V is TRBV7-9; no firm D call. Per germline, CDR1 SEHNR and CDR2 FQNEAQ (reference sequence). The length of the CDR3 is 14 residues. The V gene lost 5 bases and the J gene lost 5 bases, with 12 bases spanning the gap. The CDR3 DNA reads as TGTGCCAGCAGCCCCGGGAAGGAGAATGAAAAACTGTTTTTT. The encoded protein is CASSPGKENEKLFF.

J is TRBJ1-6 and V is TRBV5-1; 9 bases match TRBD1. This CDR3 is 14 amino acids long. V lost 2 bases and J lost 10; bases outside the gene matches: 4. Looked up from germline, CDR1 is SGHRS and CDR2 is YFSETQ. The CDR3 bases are TGCGCCAGCAGCTTCGACAGGGGGAAATCACCCCTCCACTTT. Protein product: CASSFDRGKSPLHF.

In DNA form, the CDR3 reads TGCGCCAGCAGCCAAGCCTCGGGCCCTACAGGCTTCAATCAGCCCCAGCATTTT. It yields the protein CASSQASGPTGFNQPQHF. The genes are TRBV4-1 and TRBJ1-5; a weak D match, TRBD1 (5 bases). The length of the CDR3 is 18 residues. Trimming shortened V by 1 base and J by 3 bases, and 19 bases separated the two germline ends. Germline loops: CDR1 MGHRA, CDR2 YSYEKL.

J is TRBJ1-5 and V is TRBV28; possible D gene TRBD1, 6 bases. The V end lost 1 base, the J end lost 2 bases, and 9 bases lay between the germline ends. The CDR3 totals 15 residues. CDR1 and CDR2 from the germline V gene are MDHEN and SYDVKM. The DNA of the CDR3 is TGTGCCAGCAGTTTATCGGGGGGCGGCAATCAGCCCCAGCATTTT. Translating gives CASSLSGGGNQPQHF.

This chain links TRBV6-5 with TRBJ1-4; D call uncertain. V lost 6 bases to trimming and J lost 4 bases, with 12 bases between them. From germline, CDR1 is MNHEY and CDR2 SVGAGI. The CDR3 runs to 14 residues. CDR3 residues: CASSSRRGNEKLFF. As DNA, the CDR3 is TGTGCCAGCAGCTCCCGCCGGGGTAATGAAAAACTGTTTTTT.

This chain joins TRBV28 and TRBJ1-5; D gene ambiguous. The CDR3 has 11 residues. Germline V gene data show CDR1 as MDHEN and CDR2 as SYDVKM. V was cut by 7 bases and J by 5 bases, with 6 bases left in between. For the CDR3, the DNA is TGTGCCAGCAATCGGTATCAGCCCCAGCATTTT. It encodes CASNRYQPQHF.

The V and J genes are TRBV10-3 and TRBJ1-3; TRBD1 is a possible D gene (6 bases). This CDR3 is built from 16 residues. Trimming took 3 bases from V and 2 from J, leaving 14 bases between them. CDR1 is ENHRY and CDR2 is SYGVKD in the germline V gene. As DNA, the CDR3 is TGTGCCATCAGTGATCGCAGGGGCTCCACTGGAAACACCATATATTTT. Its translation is CAISDRRGSTGNTIYF.

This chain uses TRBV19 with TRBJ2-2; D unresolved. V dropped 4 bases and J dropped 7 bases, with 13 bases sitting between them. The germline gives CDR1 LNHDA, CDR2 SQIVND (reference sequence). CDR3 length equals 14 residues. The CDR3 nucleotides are TGTGCCAGTAGTACCTATGGATGGGGCGGGGAGCTGTTTTTT. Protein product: CASSTYGWGGELFF.